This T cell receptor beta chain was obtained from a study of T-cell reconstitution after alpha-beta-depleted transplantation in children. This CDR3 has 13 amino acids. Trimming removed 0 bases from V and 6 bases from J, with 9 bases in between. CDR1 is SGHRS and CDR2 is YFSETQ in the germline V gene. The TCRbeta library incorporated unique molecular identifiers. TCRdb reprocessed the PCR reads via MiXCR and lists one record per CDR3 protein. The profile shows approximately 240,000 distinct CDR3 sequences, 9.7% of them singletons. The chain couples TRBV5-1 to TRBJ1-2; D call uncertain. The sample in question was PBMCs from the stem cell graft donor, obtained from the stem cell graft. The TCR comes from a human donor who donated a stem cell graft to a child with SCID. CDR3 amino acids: CASSLEGVDGYTF. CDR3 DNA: TGCGCCAGCAGCTTGGAGGGCGTCGATGGCTACACCTTC.